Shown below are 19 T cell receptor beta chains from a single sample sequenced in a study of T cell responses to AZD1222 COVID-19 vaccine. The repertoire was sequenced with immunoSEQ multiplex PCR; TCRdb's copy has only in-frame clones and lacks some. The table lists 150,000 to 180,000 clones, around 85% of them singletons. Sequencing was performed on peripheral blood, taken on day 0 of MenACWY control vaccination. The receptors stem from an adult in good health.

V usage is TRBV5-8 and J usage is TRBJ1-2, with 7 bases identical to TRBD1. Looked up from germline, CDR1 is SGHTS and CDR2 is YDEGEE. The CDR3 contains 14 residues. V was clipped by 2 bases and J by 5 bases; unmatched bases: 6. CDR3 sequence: CASSFRGSLYGYTF. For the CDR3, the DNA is TGTGCCAGCAGCTTCAGGGGGAGCTTGTATGGCTACACCTTC.

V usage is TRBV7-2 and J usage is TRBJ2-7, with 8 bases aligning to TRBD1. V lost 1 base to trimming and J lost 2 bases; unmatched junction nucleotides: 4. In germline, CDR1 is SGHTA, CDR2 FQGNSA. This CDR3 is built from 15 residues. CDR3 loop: CASSLEGTGPYEQYF. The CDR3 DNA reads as TGTGCCAGCAGCTTAGAGGGGACAGGTCCCTACGAGCAGTACTTC.

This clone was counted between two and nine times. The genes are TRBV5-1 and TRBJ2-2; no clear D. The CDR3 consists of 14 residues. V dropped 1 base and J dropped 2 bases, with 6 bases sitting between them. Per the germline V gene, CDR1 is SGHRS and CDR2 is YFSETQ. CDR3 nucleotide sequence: TGCGCCAGCAGCTTGCTTGGAAACACCGGGGAGCTGTTTTTT. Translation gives CASSLLGNTGELFF.

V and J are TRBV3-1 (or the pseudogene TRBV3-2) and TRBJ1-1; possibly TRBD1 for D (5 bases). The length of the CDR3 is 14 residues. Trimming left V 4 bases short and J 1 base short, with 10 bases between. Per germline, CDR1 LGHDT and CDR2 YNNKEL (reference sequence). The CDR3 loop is CASSLRQTNTEAFF. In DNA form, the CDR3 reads TGTGCCAGCAGCCTTCGACAGACGAACACTGAAGCTTTCTTT.

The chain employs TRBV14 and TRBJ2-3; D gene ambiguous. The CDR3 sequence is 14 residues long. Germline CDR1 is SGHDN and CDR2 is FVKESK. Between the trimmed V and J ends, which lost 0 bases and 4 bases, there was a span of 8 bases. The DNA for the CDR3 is TGTGCCAGCAGCCAAGATCTACAGCCAGATACGCAGTATTTT. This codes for CASSQDLQPDTQYF.

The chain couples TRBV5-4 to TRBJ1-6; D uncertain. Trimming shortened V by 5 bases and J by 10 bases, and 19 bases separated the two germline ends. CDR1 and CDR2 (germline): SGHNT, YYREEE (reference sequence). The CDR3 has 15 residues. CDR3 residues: CASSLAVGLESPLHF. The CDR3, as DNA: TGTGCCAGCAGTTTAGCGGTGGGTTTGGAGTCACCCCTCCACTTT.

The CDR3 region is CAWSFRQFYGYTF. In nucleotides, the CDR3 is TGTGCCTGGAGCTTTAGACAGTTCTATGGCTACACCTTC. The rearrangement links TRBV30 to TRBJ1-2; tentative D call: TRBD1 (5 bases). Germline V gene data show CDR1 as GTSNPN and CDR2 as SVGIG (reference sequence). V was clipped by 3 bases and J by 4 bases, with 12 bases between them. The CDR3 covers 13 residues.

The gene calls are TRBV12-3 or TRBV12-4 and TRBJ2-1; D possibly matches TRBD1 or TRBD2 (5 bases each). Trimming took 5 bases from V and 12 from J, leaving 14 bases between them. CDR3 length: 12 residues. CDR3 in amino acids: CASSPSGRAQFF. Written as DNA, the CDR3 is TGTGCCAGCAGTCCCTCGGGGCGGGCGCAGTTCTTC.

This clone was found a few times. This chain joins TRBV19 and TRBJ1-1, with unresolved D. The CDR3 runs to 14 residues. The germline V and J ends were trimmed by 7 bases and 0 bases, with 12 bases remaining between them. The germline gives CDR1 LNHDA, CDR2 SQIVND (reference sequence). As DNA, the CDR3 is TGTGCCAGTACTAAAGGCGGGTTGAACACTGAAGCTTTCTTT. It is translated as CASTKGGLNTEAFF.

The CDR3 loop reads CASSFQGGTYEQYF. The DNA of the CDR3 is TGTGCCAGCAGCTTTCAGGGGGGCACCTACGAGCAGTACTTC. The chain uses TRBV11-1 and TRBJ2-7, with D possibly being TRBD1 (7 bases). Germline V gene lookup returns CDR1 SGHAT and CDR2 FQDESV (reference sequence). The CDR3 is made up of 14 amino acids. Trimming took 3 bases from V and 2 from J, leaving 11 bases between them.

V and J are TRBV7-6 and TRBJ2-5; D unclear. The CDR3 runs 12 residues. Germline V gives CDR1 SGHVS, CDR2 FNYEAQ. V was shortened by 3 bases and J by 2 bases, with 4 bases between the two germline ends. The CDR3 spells CASSLTQETQYF. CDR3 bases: TGTGCCAGCAGCTTGACGCAAGAGACCCAGTACTTC.

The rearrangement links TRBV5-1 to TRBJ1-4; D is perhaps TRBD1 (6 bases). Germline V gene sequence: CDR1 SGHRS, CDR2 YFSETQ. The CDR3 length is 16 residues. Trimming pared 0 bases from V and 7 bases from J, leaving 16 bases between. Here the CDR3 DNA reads TGCGCCAGCAGCTTGGGAATACAGGGTTCTCTTGAAAAACTGTTTTTT. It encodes CASSLGIQGSLEKLFF.

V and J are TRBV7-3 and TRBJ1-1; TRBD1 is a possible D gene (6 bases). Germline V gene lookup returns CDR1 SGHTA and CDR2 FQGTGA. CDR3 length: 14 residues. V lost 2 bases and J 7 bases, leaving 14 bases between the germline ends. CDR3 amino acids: CASSLGGGSNEAFF. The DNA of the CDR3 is TGTGCCAGCAGCTTAGGAGGGGGGTCTAATGAAGCTTTCTTT.

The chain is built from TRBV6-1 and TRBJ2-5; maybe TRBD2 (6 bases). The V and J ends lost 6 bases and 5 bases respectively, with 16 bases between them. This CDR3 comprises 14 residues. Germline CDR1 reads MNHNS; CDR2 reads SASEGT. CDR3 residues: CASRPSDLRETQYF. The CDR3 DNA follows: TGTGCCAGCAGACCTAGCGACTTGAGGGAGACCCAGTACTTC.

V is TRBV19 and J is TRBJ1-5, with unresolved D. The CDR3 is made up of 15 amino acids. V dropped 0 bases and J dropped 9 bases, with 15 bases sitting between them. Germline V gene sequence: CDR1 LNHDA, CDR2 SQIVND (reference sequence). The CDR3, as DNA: TGTGCCAGTAGTATAGATCTACCCAGTAATAGGCCCCAGCATTTT. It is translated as CASSIDLPSNRPQHF.

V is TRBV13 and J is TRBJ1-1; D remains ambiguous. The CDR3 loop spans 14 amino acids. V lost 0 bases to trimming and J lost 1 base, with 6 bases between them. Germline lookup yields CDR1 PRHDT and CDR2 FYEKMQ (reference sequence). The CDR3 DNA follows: TGTGCCAGCAGCTTAGGCCGCTGGAACACTGAAGCTTTCTTT. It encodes CASSLGRWNTEAFF. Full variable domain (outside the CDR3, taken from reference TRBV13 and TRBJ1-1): AAGVIQSPRHLIKEKRETATLKCYPIPRHDTVYWYQQGPGQDPQFLISFYEKMQSDKGSIPDRFSAQQFSDYHSELNMSSLELGDSALYFCASSLGRWNTEAFFGQGTRLTVV.

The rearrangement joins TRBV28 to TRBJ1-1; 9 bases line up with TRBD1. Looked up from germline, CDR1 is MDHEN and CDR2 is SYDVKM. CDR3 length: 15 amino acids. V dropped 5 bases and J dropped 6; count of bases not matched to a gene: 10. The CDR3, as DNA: TGTGCCAGCAGTCTTTACAGGGGGCAGTATTCTGAAGCTTTCTTT. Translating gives CASSLYRGQYSEAFF.

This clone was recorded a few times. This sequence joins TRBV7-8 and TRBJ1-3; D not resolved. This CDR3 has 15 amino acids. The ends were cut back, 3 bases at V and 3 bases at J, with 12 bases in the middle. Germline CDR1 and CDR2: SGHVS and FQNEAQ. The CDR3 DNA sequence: TGTGCCAGCAGCTTTAATAGTCTTGGTGGAAACACCATATATTTT. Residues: CASSFNSLGGNTIYF.

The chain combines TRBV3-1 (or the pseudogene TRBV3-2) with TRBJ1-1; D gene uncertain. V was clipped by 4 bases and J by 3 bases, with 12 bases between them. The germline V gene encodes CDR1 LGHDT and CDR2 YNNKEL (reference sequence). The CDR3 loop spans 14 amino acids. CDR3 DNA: TGTGCCAGCAGCCCCCACCGACGGGACACTGAAGCTTTCTTT. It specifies CASSPHRRDTEAFF.